This entry concerns a single T cell receptor beta chain. TCRdb's copy holds only in-frame clones and misses some; the assay was immunoSEQ multiplex PCR. The table records about 83,000 clones, 88% of them present only once. CDR3 length equals 16 residues. Between the trimmed V and J ends, which lost 1 base and 0 bases, there was a span of 13 bases. CDR1 is MDHEN and CDR2 is SYDVKM in the germline V gene. The data originate from a study of T cell responses to AZD1222 COVID-19 vaccine. The chain has TRBV28 and TRBJ2-7; D unresolved. This receptor was identified in an adult in good health. Sequenced here: peripheral blood, sampled on day 0 of MenACWY control vaccination. For the CDR3, the DNA is TGTGCCAGCAGTTTATCGTCAGATTATATCTCCTACGAGCAGTACTTC. Protein product: CASSLSSDYISYEQYF.